This T cell receptor (beta chain) was sequenced during a study of blood T cell repertoires in COVID-19. Repertoires were generated with immunoSEQ multiplex PCR, while TCRdb's copy carries only in-frame clones and drops some. The repertoire holds 150,000 or so clones, roughly 85% seen once, with roughly 3% in the top ten. Deletions cut 6 bases from V and 3 bases from J, with 8 bases between. Germline-derived CDR1 and CDR2 are MRHNA and SNTAGT. This CDR3 has 13 amino acids. The receptor was isolated from a human donor with acute or convalescent COVID-19. The donor label of this sample is uncertain. The specimen was peripheral blood. The chain has TRBV6-4 and TRBJ1-4; D gene ambiguous. DNA for the CDR3: TGTGCCAGCAGCCCCCGGGCTAATGAAAAACTGTTTTTT. Amino acid sequence: CASSPRANEKLFF.